The 18 T cell receptor beta chains given below trace back to one sample, sequenced in a study of cytomegalovirus exposure and HLA in healthy donors. The PCR had 60 Vbeta and 13 Jbeta primers. Sequencing was performed with immunoSEQ multiplex PCR; in TCRdb, only in-frame clones are kept and a portion is missing. The sample holds fewer than 200,000 clones, roughly 70% seen once. The specimen was PBMCs. All receptors come from a girl aged 10-17 years in good health and CMV-seronegative.

J is TRBJ1-1 and V is TRBV2, with 7 bases matching TRBD1. The germline gives CDR1 SNHLY, CDR2 FYNNEI. This CDR3 is 13 amino acids long. V trimming: 8 bases; J trimming: 0 bases; junction bases outside the gene matches: 3. CDR3 sequence (DNA): TGTGCCAGCGGGGACAGTATGAACACTGAAGCTTTCTTT. Amino acid sequence: CASGDSMNTEAFF.

Only one count was recorded for this clone. This rearrangement joins TRBV5-4 to TRBJ2-5; perhaps TRBD2 as D (5 bases). There are 14 residues in the CDR3. Germline CDR1 and CDR2: SGHNT and YYREEE (reference sequence). With 0 bases removed from V and 5 bases from J, the gap between germline ends came to 11 bases. CDR3 sequence (DNA): TGTGCCAGCAGCTTGGCGGGAAATGGGGAGACCCAGTACTTC. Translation: CASSLAGNGETQYF.

The genes are TRBV28 and TRBJ1-1; D ambiguous. There are 13 residues in the CDR3. Trimming shortened V by 6 bases and J by 4 bases, and 12 bases separated the two germline ends. Germline assignment: CDR1 MDHEN and CDR2 SYDVKM. The CDR3: CASREDGITEAFF. DNA of the CDR3: TGTGCCAGCAGGGAGGACGGGATCACTGAAGCTTTCTTT.

The chain combines TRBV19 with TRBJ2-5, with 10 positions matching TRBD2. There are 17 residues in the CDR3. Germline CDR1 LNHDA, CDR2 SQIVND (reference sequence). The J segment lost 1 base and the V segment lost 5 bases, leaving 10 bases of the junction unmatched. The CDR3 here is CASSRSSLAGVQETQYF. The CDR3, as DNA: TGTGCCAGTAGTCGATCCTCCCTAGCGGGGGTCCAAGAGACCCAGTACTTC.

The rearrangement uses TRBV7-6 and TRBJ1-1; 7 bases map to TRBD1. The CDR3 consists of 15 residues. Looked up from germline, CDR1 is SGHVS and CDR2 is FNYEAQ. The junction had 10 bases not matched to a gene; V was cut back by 6 bases and J by 3 bases. CDR3 amino acids: CASSSRETGHTEAFF. The CDR3, as DNA: TGTGCCAGCAGTTCACGGGAGACAGGGCACACTGAAGCTTTCTTT.

This chain links TRBV5-1 with TRBJ2-1; 12 bases line up with TRBD2. The J segment lost 7 bases and the V segment lost 0 bases, leaving 5 bases of the junction unmatched. This CDR3 is built from 16 residues. Germline assignment: CDR1 SGHRS and CDR2 YFSETQ. The CDR3 coding sequence is TGCGCCAGCAGCTTGGACAGACTAGCGGGGGCTAATGAGCAGTTCTTC. Protein: CASSLDRLAGANEQFF.

This clone was seen just once. V is TRBV13 and J is TRBJ2-7; D unresolved. Trimming took 3 bases from V and 7 from J, leaving 7 bases between them. CDR1 PRHDT and CDR2 FYEKMQ come from the germline V gene (reference sequence). The length of the CDR3 is 11 residues. This CDR3 is CASSFQAEQYF. The DNA for the CDR3 is TGTGCCAGCAGCTTCCAGGCGGAGCAGTACTTC.

V gene TRBV5-6 combines with J gene TRBJ1-1; 7 nucleotides line up with TRBD1. The CDR3 length is 15 residues. The germline V gene has CDR1 SGHDT and CDR2 YYEEEE. The ends lost 4 bases at V and 7 bases at J; junction bases unmatched: 13. The DNA of the CDR3 is TGTGCCAGCAGCCAATCACCTACCCAGGGGGGTGAAGCTTTCTTT. Protein: CASSQSPTQGGEAFF.

V gene TRBV7-6 combines with J gene TRBJ1-1; D is unclear. Germline CDR1 SGHVS, CDR2 FNYEAQ. V dropped 1 base and J dropped 0 bases, with 6 bases sitting between them. The CDR3 covers 14 residues. The CDR3, as DNA: TGTGCCAGCAGCTTAGACAGAGTGAACACTGAAGCTTTCTTT. Translating gives CASSLDRVNTEAFF.

This clone was seen a handful of times. This sequence joins TRBV4-1 and TRBJ1-2; possibly TRBD1 for D (5 bases). The ends were cut back, 1 base at V and 8 bases at J, with 14 bases in the middle. CDR3 size: 14 residues. Germline V gene data show CDR1 as MGHRA and CDR2 as YSYEKL. The CDR3 DNA reads as TGCGCCAGCAGCCAAGGGACATCCGGCTTGGGCTACACCTTC. Translation gives CASSQGTSGLGYTF.

J is TRBJ1-4 and V is TRBV2, with TRBD1 identical over 8 bases. The CDR3 extends over 12 amino acids. Germline V gene lookup returns CDR1 SNHLY and CDR2 FYNNEI. V trimming: 7 bases; J trimming: 6 bases; junction bases outside the gene matches: 1. CDR3 sequence (DNA): TGTGCCAGCAAACAGGGGGATGAAAAACTGTTTTTT. It is translated as CASKQGDEKLFF.

The chain is built from TRBV5-1 and TRBJ2-7; 9 bases align to TRBD1. The V segment lost 4 bases and the J segment 7 bases; nucleotides outside the gene matches: 9. The length of the CDR3 is 14 residues. The germline V gene has CDR1 SGHRS and CDR2 YFSETQ. CDR3 DNA: TGCGCCAGCAGCGATAGGACAGGGGCGTGGGAGCAGTACTTC. As protein: CASSDRTGAWEQYF.

The V gene is TRBV7-8, the J gene TRBJ2-6; D gene unclear. Germline values: CDR1 SGHVS, CDR2 FQNEAQ. V lost 5 bases and J 0 bases, leaving 8 bases between the germline ends. CDR3 size: 15 residues. The DNA of the CDR3 is TGTGCCAGCAGCCCCTCCCTCTCTGGGGCCAACGTCCTGACTTTC. Protein: CASSPSLSGANVLTF. Together with reference TRBV7-8 and TRBJ2-6, the CDR3 gives the full variable domain: GAGVSQSPRYKVAKRGQDVALRCDPISGHVSLFWYQQALGQGPEFLTYFQNEAQLDKSGLPSDRFFAERPEGSVSTLKIQRTQQEDSAVYLCASSPSLSGANVLTFGAGSRLTVL.

V usage is TRBV5-6 and J usage is TRBJ1-6, with a weak D call TRBD1 (5 bases). The CDR3 length is 14 residues. V lost 2 bases to trimming and J lost 10 bases, with 13 bases between them. CDR1 is SGHDT, CDR2 YYEEEE, per germline. Written as DNA, the CDR3 is TGTGCCAGCAGCTTCGGGGGGTCAGGGTCACCCCTCCACTTT. It yields the protein CASSFGGSGSPLHF.

This chain uses TRBV14 with TRBJ2-7; D may be TRBD1 (6 bases). Germline CDR1 and CDR2: SGHDN and FVKESK. V was trimmed by 4 bases and J by 1 base, leaving 8 bases between them. This CDR3 has 13 amino acids. The chain's CDR3 is CASSPRGSYEQYF. For the CDR3, the DNA is TGTGCCAGCAGCCCCAGGGGTTCCTACGAGCAGTACTTC.

The table lists this clone with a few counts. The CDR3 region is CASSDAAGRKNYTQYF. The CDR3 DNA is TGTGCCAGCAGTGACGCGGCGGGGCGCAAGAATTATACGCAGTATTTT. V gene TRBV6-4 combines with J gene TRBJ2-3, with D possibly being TRBD2 (6 bases). This CDR3 spans 16 amino acids. Germline CDR1 MRHNA, CDR2 SNTAGT. The V end was cut by 2 bases, the J end by 7 bases, with 19 bases between.

The rearrangement joins TRBV5-4 to TRBJ2-7; D is perhaps TRBD2 (6 bases). The CDR3 contains 14 residues. The germline CDR1 and CDR2 sequences are SGHNT and YYREEE (reference sequence). The V end lost 2 bases, the J end lost 7 bases, and 16 bases lay between the germline ends. The CDR3 DNA reads as TGTGCCAGCAGCTTCCGGCGGGGACCCGCGGAGCAGTACTTC. Translated: CASSFRRGPAEQYF.

The chain joins TRBV2 to TRBJ2-2, with D possibly being TRBD1 (6 bases). Trimming cost V 8 bases and J 3 bases, with 10 bases left between them. Germline V gene data show CDR1 as SNHLY and CDR2 as FYNNEI. The CDR3 has 13 amino acids. The CDR3 loop is CASAGADTGELFF. The CDR3 coding sequence is TGTGCCAGCGCAGGGGCGGACACCGGGGAGCTGTTTTTT.